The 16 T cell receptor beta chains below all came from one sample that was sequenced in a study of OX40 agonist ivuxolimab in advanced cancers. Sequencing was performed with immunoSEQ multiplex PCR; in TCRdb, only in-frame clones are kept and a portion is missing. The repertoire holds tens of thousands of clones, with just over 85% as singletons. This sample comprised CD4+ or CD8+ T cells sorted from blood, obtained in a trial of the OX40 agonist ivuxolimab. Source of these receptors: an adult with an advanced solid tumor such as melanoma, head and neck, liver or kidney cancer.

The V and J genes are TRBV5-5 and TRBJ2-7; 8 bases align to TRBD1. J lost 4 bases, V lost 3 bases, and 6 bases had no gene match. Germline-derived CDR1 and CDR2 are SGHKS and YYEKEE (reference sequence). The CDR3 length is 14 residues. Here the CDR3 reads CASSSTGGAYEQYF. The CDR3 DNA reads TGTGCCAGCAGCTCTACAGGGGGAGCTTACGAGCAGTACTTC.

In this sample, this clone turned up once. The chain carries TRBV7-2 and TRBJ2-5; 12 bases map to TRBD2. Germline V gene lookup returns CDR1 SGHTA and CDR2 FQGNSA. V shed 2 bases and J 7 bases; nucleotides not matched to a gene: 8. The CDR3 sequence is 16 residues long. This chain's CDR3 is CASSLNRLAGAGTQYF. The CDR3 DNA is TGTGCCAGCAGCTTAAATCGACTAGCGGGAGCGGGGACCCAGTACTTC.

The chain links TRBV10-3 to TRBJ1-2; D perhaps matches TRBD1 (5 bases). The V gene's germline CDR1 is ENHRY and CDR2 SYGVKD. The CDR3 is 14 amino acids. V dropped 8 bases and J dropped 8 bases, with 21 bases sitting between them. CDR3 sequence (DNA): TGTGCCATCGGGGGGAAGGGGTTCACGACCGGCTACACCTTC. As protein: CAIGGKGFTTGYTF.

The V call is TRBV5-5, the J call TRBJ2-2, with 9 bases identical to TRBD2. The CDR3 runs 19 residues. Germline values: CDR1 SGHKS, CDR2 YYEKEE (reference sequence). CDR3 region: CASPGLPSGVPLKTGELFF. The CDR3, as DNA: TGTGCAAGCCCCGGCCTGCCTAGCGGGGTCCCGCTAAAGACCGGGGAGCTGTTTTTT.

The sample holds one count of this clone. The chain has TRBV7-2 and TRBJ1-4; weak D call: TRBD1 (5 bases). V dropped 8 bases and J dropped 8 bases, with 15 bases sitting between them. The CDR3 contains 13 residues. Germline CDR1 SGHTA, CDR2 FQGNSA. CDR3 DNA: TGTGCCAGCGCTCTCGGGGGAGTGGAAAAACTGTTTTTT. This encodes CASALGGVEKLFF. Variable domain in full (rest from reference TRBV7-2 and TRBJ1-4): GAGVSQSPSNKVTEKGKDVELRCDPISGHTALYWYRQSLGQGLEFLIYFQGNSAPDKSGLPSDRFSAERTGGSVSTLTIQRTQQEDSAVYLCASALGGVEKLFFGSGTQLSVL.

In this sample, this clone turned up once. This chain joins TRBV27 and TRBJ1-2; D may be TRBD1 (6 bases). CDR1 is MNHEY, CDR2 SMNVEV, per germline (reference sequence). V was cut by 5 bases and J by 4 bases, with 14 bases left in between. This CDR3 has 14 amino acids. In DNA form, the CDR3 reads TGTGCCAGCAGTCCGTTAATAGGGGGCTATGGCTACACCTTC. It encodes CASSPLIGGYGYTF.

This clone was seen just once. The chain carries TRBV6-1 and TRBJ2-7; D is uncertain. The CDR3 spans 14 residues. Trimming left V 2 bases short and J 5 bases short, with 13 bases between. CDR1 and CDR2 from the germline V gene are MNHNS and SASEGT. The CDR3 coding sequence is TGTGCCAGCAGTGAAAGGTGGACCTCAAACGAGCAGTACTTC. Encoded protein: CASSERWTSNEQYF.

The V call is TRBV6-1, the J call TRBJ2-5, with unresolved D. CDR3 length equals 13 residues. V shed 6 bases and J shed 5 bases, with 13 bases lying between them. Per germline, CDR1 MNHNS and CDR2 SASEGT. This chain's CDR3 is CASSLVLGETQYF. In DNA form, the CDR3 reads TGTGCCAGCAGCCTCGTTCTTGGGGAGACCCAGTACTTC.

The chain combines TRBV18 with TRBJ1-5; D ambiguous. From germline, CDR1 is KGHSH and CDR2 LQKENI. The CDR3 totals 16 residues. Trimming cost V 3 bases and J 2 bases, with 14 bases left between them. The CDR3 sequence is CASSPGRSGGNQPQHF. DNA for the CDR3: TGTGCCAGCTCACCGGGGAGATCCGGGGGCAATCAGCCCCAGCATTTT. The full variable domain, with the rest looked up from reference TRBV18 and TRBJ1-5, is NAGVMQNPRHLVRRRGQEARLRCSPMKGHSHVYWYRQLPEEGLKFMVYLQKENIIDESGMPKERFSAEFPKEGPSILRIQQVVRGDSAAYFCASSPGRSGGNQPQHFGDGTRLSIL.

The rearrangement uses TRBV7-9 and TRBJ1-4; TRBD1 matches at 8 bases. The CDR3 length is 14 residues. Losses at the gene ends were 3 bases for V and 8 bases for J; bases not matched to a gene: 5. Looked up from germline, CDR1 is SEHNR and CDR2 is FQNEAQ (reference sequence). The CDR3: CASSFRGLSEKLFF. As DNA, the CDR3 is TGTGCCAGCAGCTTCAGGGGGCTCTCGGAAAAACTGTTTTTT.

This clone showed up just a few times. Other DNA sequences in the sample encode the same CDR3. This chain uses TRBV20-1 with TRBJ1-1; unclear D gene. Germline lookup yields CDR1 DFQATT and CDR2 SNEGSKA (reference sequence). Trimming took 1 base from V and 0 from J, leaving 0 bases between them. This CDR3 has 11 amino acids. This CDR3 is CSARVNTEAFF. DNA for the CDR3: TGCAGTGCTAGAGTGAACACTGAAGCTTTCTTT.

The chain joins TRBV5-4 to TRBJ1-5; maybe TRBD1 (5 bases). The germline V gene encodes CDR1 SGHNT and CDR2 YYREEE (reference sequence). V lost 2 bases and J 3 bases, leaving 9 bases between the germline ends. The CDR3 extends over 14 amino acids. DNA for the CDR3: TGTGCCAGCAGCTTCGCCGGGACCAATCAGCCCCAGCATTTT. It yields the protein CASSFAGTNQPQHF.

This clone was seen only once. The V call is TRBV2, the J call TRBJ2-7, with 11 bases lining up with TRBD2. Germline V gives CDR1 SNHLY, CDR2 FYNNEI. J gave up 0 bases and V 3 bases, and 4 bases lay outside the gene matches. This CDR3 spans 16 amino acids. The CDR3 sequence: CASSDLAGGISYEQYF. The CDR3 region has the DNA TGTGCCAGCAGTGATCTAGCGGGAGGCATCTCCTACGAGCAGTACTTC.

The CDR3 DNA sequence: TGTGCCAGCAGAGCCGAAGGATCTGGAAACACCATATATTTT. It encodes CASRAEGSGNTIYF. The V call is TRBV27, the J call TRBJ1-3; D is ambiguous. The CDR3 runs 14 residues. V dropped 6 bases and J dropped 1 base, with 10 bases sitting between them. Germline CDR1 MNHEY, CDR2 SMNVEV (reference sequence).

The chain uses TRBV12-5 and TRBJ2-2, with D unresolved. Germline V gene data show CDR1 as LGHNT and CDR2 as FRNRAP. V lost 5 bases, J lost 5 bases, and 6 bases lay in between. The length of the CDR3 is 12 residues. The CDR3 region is CASGIQTGELFF. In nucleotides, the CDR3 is TGTGCTAGTGGTATACAAACCGGGGAGCTGTTTTTT.

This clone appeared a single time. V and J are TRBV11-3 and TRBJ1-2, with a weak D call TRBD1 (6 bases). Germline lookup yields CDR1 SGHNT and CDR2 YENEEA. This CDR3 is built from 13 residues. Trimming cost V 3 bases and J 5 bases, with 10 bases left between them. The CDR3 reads CASSFGQQYGYTF. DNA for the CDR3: TGTGCCAGCAGCTTCGGACAGCAGTATGGCTACACCTTC. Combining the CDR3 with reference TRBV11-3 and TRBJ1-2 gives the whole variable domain EAGVVQSPRYKIIEKKQPVAFWCNPISGHNTLYWYLQNLGQGPELLIRYENEEAVDDSQLPKDRFSAERLKGVDSTLKIQPAELGDSAVYLCASSFGQQYGYTFGSGTRLTVV.